Listed here is a single T cell receptor (beta chain). Ten or more counts support this clonotype. Its cognate antigen has yet to be identified. No much larger clone is present one base from it, and per-base qualities are unavailable. This sample stems from a study of blood T cells in healthy people across ages (dated by TCRdb to the mid-2010s). For the study in its entirety: In model experiments, template switching captured about one uniquely barcoded TCR beta cDNA molecule for every two T cells. The study measured age-related changes in TCR beta repertoire diversity using deep sequencing normalized with unique cDNA molecular identifiers. Four age groups were formed from the donors: young (average approximately 16 years), middle-aged (just under 40), aged (62) and long-lived (approximately 78). For two donors (one aged 18 to 30 and one aged 80 or older), the study analyzed two additional independent replicas of 1 million unique cDNA reads from the same blood draw. What the research found in general, with its limitations: Total diversity estimates from one million sequenced T cells were considered lower bounds and underestimates. Since profiling was done on bulk unsorted PBMCs, naive and antigen-experienced compartments could not be conclusively compared. Compared with the aged group, more naive CD4+ T cells, fewer expanded clones and increased TCR diversity were shown by the long-lived group, suggesting age selection. Because the CMV infection status of the donors was unknown, age-related changes in expanded clonotypes may potentially have been confounded. As age increased, observed TCR beta diversity per million T cells dropped in a roughly linear way, and a significant reduction was already evident by age 40. Observed TCR beta diversity correlated strongly with the percentage of naive T cells measured by flow cytometry.

The 39 donors, aged about 6 to 100 years, were systemically healthy Caucasian individuals from Russia. Each donor gave 8 to 10 milliliters of peripheral blood, collected into EDTA-treated Vacutainer tubes. Ficoll-Paque density-gradient centrifugation was used to isolate PBMCs, with at least 7 million obtained per sample. Total RNA, at least 6 micrograms per sample, was extracted from PBMCs with Trizol reagent. For every donor, flow cytometry on a PBMC aliquot measured the percentage of naive CD45RAhigh/CD27high T cells. Libraries were made using 5' RACE. For sequencing, an Illumina HiSeq 2500 was employed. A second PCR of roughly 6 to 12 cycles was run with a J-beta primer mix and a sample-barcoded 5' primer. A unique molecular identifier was introduced onto each TCR beta cDNA molecule by a template-switch 5' adaptor carrying 12 random nucleotides. Each sample yielded at least 3 million CDR3-containing paired-end reads. First-strand cDNA synthesis was performed from all RNA using the Mint cDNA synthesis kit, with priming by a TRBC-specific oligonucleotide. Following uracil-DNA glycosylase treatment, a first 18-cycle PCR with universal primers M1SS and BC2_uni_R was performed on all cDNA. Per the source publication's procedure: Each sample was normalized by randomly selecting 1 million high-quality reads, each carrying a distinct molecular identifier. Reads with shared molecular identifiers were discarded instead of being binned into consensus sequences. MiTCR, with a Q25 quality threshold and the strictest error-elimination algorithm, was used for CDR3 identification, clonotype clustering and error correction. A nonparametric unseen species model with Euler transformation was used to estimate a lower bound on total TCR beta diversity. The public reads were run again by TCRdb, first through fastp at Q25 and then through MiXCR, and only productive beta chains were kept. Every entry covers one CDR3 protein and lists the most common genes and DNA from its rows. The V and J calls reflect TCRdb's pipeline rather than the authors' work. This sample has approximately 800,000 distinct CDR3 sequences in its table, and approximately 25% of those were observed once. The ten largest clones add up to 3% to 4% of the sample.

Deletion took 3 bases off V and 8 bases off J, with a span of 13 bases between the germline ends. Counted from cysteine to phenylalanine, this CDR3 has 14 amino acids. Only the CDR3 portion is preserved as DNA: 42 bases, with reading frame beginning at the first base. For CDR1 and CDR2, the germline V gene (reference sequence) lists SEHNR and FQNEAQ. This sample was also put to use in a study of T cells of mothers and their children. Per that second paper: The donors were nine systemically healthy Caucasian individuals, made up of three mothers and their six children. cDNA synthesis used all of the extracted RNA, with 1.5 ug of RNA in each 15 ul reaction. Sample barcodes and 2-4 random nucleotides were added via the M1S primer in the second PCR. Over 10 million TCR beta CDR3 reads came from each mother, compared with about 3 million reads from each child. Thymic selection similarly shapes TCR recombination output in related and unrelated pairs, with minor effect from inherited differences. Normalized repertoire overlap was always slightly but never significantly higher in related than unrelated mother-child pairs. No persistent microchimeric T cell clones were detected, at a sensitivity of roughly 93 clones per million clonotypes. The study used deep NGS to compare TCR beta repertoires of mothers and children, seeking features distinguishing related mother-child pairs from unrelated individuals. On average, the children were roughly 11 +/- 4 years old, while the mothers were 40 +/- 4 years old. After adapter ligation was performed with NEBNext reagents, the libraries were sequenced on an Illumina HiSeq 2000 with 100+100 nt paired-end reads. To avoid cross-contamination, the mother libraries and the child libraries were prepared a month apart and sequenced in separate runs. For each donor, between 500,000 and 2,000,000 distinct TCR beta clonotypes were identified. Naive TCR beta clonotypes were estimated from low-frequency clonotypes matched to each donor's FACS-determined naive share, without sorting.

The clonotype was recovered from a boy aged 5-17 years in good health. The sequenced material came from blood. Rearrangement joined TRBV7-9 to TRBJ1-4; the D gene is perhaps TRBD1, from 5 matching bases. For the CDR3, the sequence is CASSFRDSGEKLFF. The DNA sequence reads TGTGCCAGCAGCTTCCGGGACTCGGGGGAAAAACTGTTTTTT.